The 7 T cell receptor beta chains below were found in one sample sequenced in a study of blood T cells in healthy people across ages. Combining a sample-barcoded 5' primer with a J-beta primer mix, a second PCR ran for 7 to 11 cycles. TCRdb called the 5' RACE reads again in MiXCR, with one record for every CDR3 protein. The data contain roughly 2 million distinct CDR3 sequences, just under 50% of them singletons. The sequencing input was blood. All receptors derive from a woman in her thirties or forties in good health.

The CDR3 region is CASSSDYNNEQFF. DNA of the CDR3: TGTGCCAGCAGCTCCGATTATAACAATGAGCAGTTCTTC. The rearrangement joins TRBV7-2 to TRBJ2-1; D gene ambiguous. The germline V gene encodes CDR1 SGHTA and CDR2 FQGNSA. Trimming took off 4 bases at V and 5 bases at J, with 9 bases between the two ends. CDR3 size: 13 residues.

The chain recombines TRBV11-1 with TRBJ2-3, with 8 bases matching TRBD2. V gave up 3 bases and J gave up 0 bases; unmatched junction bases: 11. Germline lookup yields CDR1 SGHAT and CDR2 FQDESV (reference sequence). The CDR3 is made up of 18 amino acids. For the CDR3, the DNA is TGTGCCAGCAGCTTTAGGCGGGGGGCCGACGCTAGCACAGATACGCAGTATTTT. This gives the protein CASSFRRGADASTDTQYF.

The chain recombines TRBV7-2 with TRBJ1-2; 12 bases are a match to TRBD1. V lost 3 bases and J lost 7; bases outside the gene matches: 6. The CDR3 is 15 residues long. Germline V gene sequence: CDR1 SGHTA, CDR2 FQGNSA. For the CDR3, the DNA is TGTGCCAGCAGCTTCCACCGGGACAGGGGGCGTGGCTACACCTTC. Its translation: CASSFHRDRGRGYTF.

V usage is TRBV7-8 and J usage is TRBJ1-2; 11 bases are a match to TRBD1. The CDR3 length is 16 residues. Germline loops: CDR1 SGHVS, CDR2 FQNEAQ. V shed 5 bases, J shed 4 bases, and the junction held 9 bases outside the gene matches. As DNA, the CDR3 is TGTGCCAGCAGCGTCCGGACAGGGGGCGAGGTCTATGGCTACACCTTC. Amino acid sequence: CASSVRTGGEVYGYTF.

The chain couples TRBV6-5 to TRBJ1-6; D may be TRBD1 (5 bases). Germline V gene sequence: CDR1 MNHEY, CDR2 SVGAGI. The CDR3 has 14 residues. Trimming left V 8 bases short and J 10 bases short, with 18 bases between. Here the CDR3 reads CASRIQGTLSPLHF. CDR3 in DNA: TGTGCCAGCCGAATCCAGGGCACGCTATCACCCCTCCACTTT.

On this clonotype itself: The junction departs from the called germline gene at one end, perhaps through a read error. J is TRBJ2-1 and V is TRBV5-6; D gene ambiguous. Germline CDR1 reads SGHDT; CDR2 reads YYEEEE. The CDR3 consists of 15 residues. The CDR3 here is CAGSLMVSLGNEQFF. The DNA for the CDR3 is TGTGCCGGCAGCTTGATGGTCAGTTTGGGGAATGAGCAGTTCTTC.

The chain combines TRBV27 with TRBJ1-2, with TRBD1 as a possible D gene (6 bases). Trimming took off 7 bases at V and 6 bases at J, with 21 bases between the two ends. Germline-derived CDR1 and CDR2 are MNHEY and SMNVEV (reference sequence). The CDR3 is 15 amino acids. The CDR3 DNA follows: TGTGCCAGCACTTCCCTAACGGGGGCGCGGGATGGCTACACCTTC. It codes for CASTSLTGARDGYTF.